These 29 T cell receptor beta chains were all obtained from the same sample, sequenced in a study of T-cell reconstitution after alpha-beta-depleted transplantation in children. The library targeted TCRbeta and was prepared with unique molecular identifiers. MiXCR was run by TCRdb on the PCR reads, yielding one entry per CDR3 protein. The sample has about 260,000 distinct CDR3 sequences, roughly 12% seen once. The specimen comprised peripheral blood, sampled 180 days after TCRalphabeta/CD19-depleted stem cell transplant. These receptors were obtained from a male patient aged 2-10 years who had a stem cell transplant for chronic granulomatous disease, so the T cells may come from the graft donor.

This clonotype was detected many times. J is TRBJ1-3 and V is TRBV20-1; tentative D call: TRBD1 (5 bases). This CDR3 has 14 amino acids. The germline V and J ends were trimmed by 3 bases and 3 bases, with 12 bases remaining between them. Germline V gives CDR1 DFQATT, CDR2 SNEGSKA (reference sequence). The CDR3: CSASRGIGGNTIYF. Written as DNA, the CDR3 is TGCAGTGCTAGCCGGGGGATAGGTGGAAACACCATATATTTT.

This clonotype was observed many times. The chain joins TRBV29-1 to TRBJ1-3; D is ambiguous. Germline V gene sequence: CDR1 SQVTM, CDR2 ANQGSEA. The CDR3 runs 16 residues. V was trimmed by 3 bases and J by 0 bases, leaving 15 bases between them. The CDR3 is CSVDLGGIGSGNTIYF. CDR3 DNA: TGCAGCGTTGACCTCGGAGGGATCGGCTCTGGAAACACCATATATTTT.

This clonotype has at least ten counts. The chain has TRBV20-1 and TRBJ2-6; no reliable D call. The germline V gene has CDR1 DFQATT and CDR2 SNEGSKA (reference sequence). Trimming cost V 6 bases and J 4 bases, with 7 bases left between them. The length of the CDR3 is 12 residues. CDR3 loop: CSAVWGANVLTF. The DNA for the CDR3 is TGCAGTGCAGTGTGGGGGGCCAACGTCCTGACTTTC.

Here the CDR3 reads CSATWTGGRNQPQHF. CDR3 sequence (DNA): TGCAGTGCTACCTGGACAGGGGGGCGCAATCAGCCCCAGCATTTT. V is TRBV20-1 and J is TRBJ1-5; TRBD1 matches at 10 bases. V trimming: 4 bases; J trimming: 2 bases; junction bases outside the gene matches: 5. In germline, CDR1 is DFQATT, CDR2 SNEGSKA (reference sequence). This CDR3 spans 15 amino acids.

Regarding this clonotype: This could be a read error, since a much larger clone is one nucleotide away. The chain couples TRBV10-3 to TRBJ2-1, with TRBD2 as a possible D gene (5 bases). There are 14 residues in the CDR3. The germline V gene encodes CDR1 ENHRY and CDR2 SYGVKD. CDR3 in amino acids: CASTPGSTLHEQLF. CDR3 DNA sequence: TGTGCCTCGACCCCGGGATCTACTTTACATGAGCAGCTCTTC.

This clonotype showed up many times. The genes are TRBV2 and TRBJ1-5; unclear D gene. CDR1 is SNHLY and CDR2 is FYNNEI in the germline V gene. V was pared by 4 bases and J by 3 bases, with 10 bases between. CDR3 size: 14 residues. The CDR3 loop is CASSGEGNNQPQHF. The CDR3 region has the DNA TGTGCCAGCAGTGGTGAGGGAAACAATCAGCCCCAGCATTTT.

This clonotype was counted at least ten times. J is TRBJ2-1 and V is TRBV20-1; 13 bases agree with TRBD2. The CDR3 runs to 19 residues. After removal of 3 bases from V and 4 bases from J, the junction contained 15 bases not matched to a gene. Looked up from germline, CDR1 is DFQATT and CDR2 is SNEGSKA (reference sequence). CDR3 nucleotides: TGCAGTGCTAGGAGTGCGCCCCGGACTAGCGGGAGACCTTACAATGAGCAGTTCTTC. Translation gives CSARSAPRTSGRPYNEQFF.

This clonotype has ten or more counts. The rearrangement links TRBV5-6 to TRBJ2-5; 10 nucleotides align to TRBD2. From germline, CDR1 is SGHDT and CDR2 YYEEEE. CDR3 length: 16 residues. The V gene end was trimmed by 3 bases and the J gene end by 5 bases; junction bases not matched to a gene: 10. CDR3 sequence (DNA): TGTGCCAGCAGCTATTTTCCAGCGGGGGGGGATGAGACCCAGTACTTC. Encoded protein: CASSYFPAGGDETQYF. Based on the CDR3 plus reference TRBV5-6 and TRBJ2-5, the full variable domain is DAGVTQSPTHLIKTRGQQVTLRCSPKSGHDTVSWYQQALGQGPQFIFQYYEEEERQRGNFPDRFSGHQFPNYSSELNVNALLLGDSALYLCASSYFPAGGDETQYFGPGTRLLVL.

Many counts were recorded for this clonotype. The chain carries TRBV28 and TRBJ1-1; D is possibly TRBD1 (5 bases). The CDR3 length is 15 residues. Germline CDR1 is MDHEN and CDR2 is SYDVKM. Trimming pared 5 bases from V and 1 base from J, leaving 14 bases between. The DNA of the CDR3 is TGTGCCAGCAGTCGCCCAGGGAGGGCGAACACTGAAGCTTTCTTT. Translating gives CASSRPGRANTEAFF.

A note on this clonotype: A much more abundant neighbour one base away suggests this may be a read error. The V call is TRBV12-3 or TRBV12-4, the J call TRBJ1-5; TRBD1 matches at 8 bases. CDR3 size: 15 residues. V trimming: 5 bases; J trimming: 6 bases; junction bases outside the gene matches: 9. CDR3 DNA: TGTGCCAGCAGTGTACCCAGGGGGCTAAGTCAGCCCCAGCATTTT. This codes for CASSVPRGLSQPQHF.

The chain uses TRBV14 and TRBJ2-1, with 8 positions matching TRBD2. V shed 4 bases and J 7 bases; nucleotides not matched to a gene: 15. Germline V gene sequence: CDR1 SGHDN, CDR2 FVKESK. The CDR3 is 17 residues long. The CDR3, as DNA: TGTGCCAGCAGCCCGCGAGTACGGGAGGGCCCGTGGAATGAGCAGTTCTTC. This encodes CASSPRVREGPWNEQFF.

This clonotype was found many times. V usage is TRBV7-3 and J usage is TRBJ1-1; 8 nucleotides match TRBD1. Germline V gives CDR1 SGHTA, CDR2 FQGTGA. V lost 2 bases, J lost 8 bases, and 4 bases stayed unmatched. The CDR3 is 13 amino acids. The chain's CDR3 is CASSLQGAKEAFF. The CDR3 DNA reads as TGTGCCAGCAGCTTACAGGGGGCGAAGGAAGCTTTCTTT.

This clonotype has a count of ten or more. The V call is TRBV5-1, the J call TRBJ2-5; unclear D gene. Germline V gene lookup returns CDR1 SGHRS and CDR2 YFSETQ. Trimming took off 0 bases at V and 2 bases at J, with 8 bases between the two ends. The CDR3 consists of 14 residues. CDR3 amino acids: CASSLVTDQETQYF. In nucleotides, the CDR3 is TGCGCCAGCAGCTTGGTGACGGATCAAGAGACCCAGTACTTC.

This clonotype has a count of ten or more. The chain is built from TRBV28 and TRBJ2-3; D possibly uses TRBD1 or TRBD2 (5 bases each). Deletions cut 4 bases from V and 3 bases from J, with 20 bases between. The CDR3 sequence is 17 residues long. Germline CDR1 reads MDHEN; CDR2 reads SYDVKM. CDR3 in amino acids: CASSSFPGTGITDTQYF. For the CDR3, the DNA is TGTGCCAGCAGTTCATTTCCCGGGACGGGAATTACAGATACGCAGTATTTT.

This clonotype turned up a few times. A much larger clonotype is one base distant, so this may be a read error. The chain links TRBV5-5 to TRBJ1-2; D perhaps matches TRBD1 (5 bases). The CDR3 totals 16 residues. Per the germline V gene, CDR1 is SGHKS and CDR2 is YYEKEE (reference sequence). Here the CDR3 DNA reads TGTGCCAGCAGCTCAATCTCTGTTTCAGGGATCTATGGCTACCCCTTC. Its translation: CASSSISVSGIYGYPF.

As regards this clonotype: A read error is possible here, since a much larger clone lies one base away. The rearrangement links TRBV12-3 or TRBV12-4 to TRBJ2-2, with TRBD2 matching 8 bases. Germline trimming cut 3 bases from V and 7 bases from J; bases unmatched to any gene: 10. This CDR3 is 16 amino acids long. As DNA, the CDR3 is TGTGCCAGCAGTTTGGCGGGAGGCGCAGTTATCGGGGAGCTGTTTTTT. Translated, it gives CASSLAGGAVIGELFF.

Ten or more counts support this clonotype. The chain has TRBV20-1 and TRBJ2-2; no clear D gene. CDR1 and CDR2 (germline): DFQATT, SNEGSKA (reference sequence). Deletions cut 8 bases from V and 7 bases from J, with 14 bases between. CDR3 length: 12 residues. As DNA, the CDR3 is TGCAGTCCCGTGGGCGAGAACGGGGAGCTGTTTTTT. Its translation is CSPVGENGELFF.

This clonotype came up a few times. V usage is TRBV18 and J usage is TRBJ1-3; 9 nucleotides align to TRBD1. This CDR3 contains 16 residues. CDR1 KGHSH and CDR2 LQKENI come from the germline V gene. The V gene end was trimmed by 2 bases and the J gene end by 1 base; junction bases not matched to a gene: 3. CDR3 amino acids: CASSPIQGASGNTIYF. CDR3 nucleotides: TGTGCCAGCTCACCAATACAGGGGGCGTCTGGAAACACCATATATTTT.

This clonotype was recorded at least ten times. V and J are TRBV7-2 and TRBJ2-1; TRBD1 might be the D (5 bases). This CDR3 spans 12 amino acids. CDR1 is SGHTA, CDR2 FQGNSA, per germline. Trimming shortened V by 6 bases and J by 10 bases, and 13 bases separated the two germline ends. DNA of the CDR3: TGTGCCAGCAGAACACAGGTTGGGGAGCAGTTCTTC. Residues: CASRTQVGEQFF.

The chain employs TRBV20-1 and TRBJ1-6, with a possible D match to TRBD1 (5 bases). The CDR3 length is 12 residues. Trimming shortened V by 1 base and J by 8 bases, and 6 bases separated the two germline ends. The germline V gene has CDR1 DFQATT and CDR2 SNEGSKA (reference sequence). The CDR3 sequence is CSARVGHSPLHF. DNA of the CDR3: TGCAGTGCTAGAGTGGGGCATTCACCCCTCCACTTT.

This clonotype was seen many times. The chain combines TRBV7-2 with TRBJ2-6; no clear D gene. Germline-derived CDR1 and CDR2 are SGHTA and FQGNSA. The CDR3 sequence is 14 residues long. The V gene lost 5 bases and the J gene lost 1 base, with 6 bases spanning the gap. The CDR3 sequence is CASSDYSGANVLTF. CDR3 sequence (DNA): TGTGCCAGCAGCGATTATTCTGGGGCCAACGTCCTGACTTTC.

This clonotype was seen ten or more times. The J gene is TRBJ2-6, the V gene TRBV12-3 or TRBV12-4; weak D call: TRBD2 (5 bases). V was cut by 5 bases and J by 0 bases, with 14 bases left in between. The CDR3 is made up of 17 amino acids. DNA of the CDR3: TGTGCCAGCAGTCCCCTCCTAGGGAGCTCTGGGGCCAACGTCCTGACTTTC. Its translation: CASSPLLGSSGANVLTF.

This clonotype has at least ten counts. The rearrangement joins TRBV7-3 to TRBJ1-1; 9 bases agree with TRBD1. Germline CDR1 reads SGHTA; CDR2 reads FQGTGA. With V trimmed by 0 bases and J by 7 bases, 6 bases remained unmatched. The CDR3 is 15 residues long. This CDR3 reads CASSLTDRGPFEAFF. The CDR3 DNA follows: TGTGCCAGCAGCTTAACGGACAGGGGACCCTTTGAAGCTTTCTTT.

This clonotype was observed at least ten times. This chain joins TRBV4-3 and TRBJ2-5, with D tentatively TRBD2 (6 bases). The CDR3 has 14 amino acids. The germline gives CDR1 LGHNA, CDR2 YSLEER. With 4 bases removed from V and 7 bases from J, the gap between germline ends came to 16 bases. CDR3: CASSPGTSTGTQYF. CDR3 nucleotide sequence: TGCGCCAGCAGCCCAGGGACTTCCACTGGGACCCAGTACTTC.

This clonotype appeared many times. The chain recombines TRBV27 with TRBJ2-1; D not resolved. This CDR3 region has 13 residues. Trimming cost V 3 bases and J 6 bases, with 9 bases left between them. Germline V gene data show CDR1 as MNHEY and CDR2 as SMNVEV (reference sequence). CDR3 loop: CASSFALSNEQFF. The CDR3 DNA reads as TGTGCCAGCAGTTTCGCGCTTTCCAATGAGCAGTTCTTC.

This clonotype was counted ten times or more. Written as DNA, the CDR3 is TGCAGCGTTTCAGGGCTTCGTACAGATACGCAGTATTTT. It specifies CSVSGLRTDTQYF. The chain employs TRBV29-1 and TRBJ2-3; tentatively, D is TRBD1 (5 bases). Germline assignment: CDR1 SQVTM and CDR2 ANQGSEA. The CDR3 is 13 residues long. Trimming stripped 5 bases from V and 3 bases from J, with 12 bases between.

In its sample, this clonotype was seen many times. The CDR3 coding sequence is TGTGCCAGCAGCCAAGAAGAGGGCACTGAAGCTTTCTTT. This encodes CASSQEEGTEAFF. V is TRBV4-2 and J is TRBJ1-1; no definite D call. V shed 0 bases and J shed 4 bases, with 6 bases lying between them. CDR1 is LGHNA and CDR2 is YNFKEQ in the germline V gene. CDR3 length equals 13 residues.

This clonotype appeared many times. The chain couples TRBV5-1 to TRBJ2-7, with 7 bases matching TRBD1. Germline V gene data show CDR1 as SGHRS and CDR2 as YFSETQ. The CDR3 has 15 amino acids. With V trimmed by 5 bases and J by 3 bases, 11 bases remained unmatched. CDR3 residues: CASRYRQAGGYEQYF. CDR3 sequence (DNA): TGCGCCAGCAGATACCGCCAGGCAGGGGGCTACGAGCAGTACTTC.

Ten or more counts support this clonotype. In nucleotides, the CDR3 is TGTGCCAGCAGCCACCTAGCGGGAGTCTACAATGAGCAGTTCTTC. Its protein is CASSHLAGVYNEQFF. V is TRBV3-1 and J is TRBJ2-1; TRBD2 aligns across 10 bases. CDR3 length equals 15 residues. The V and J ends lost 3 bases and 3 bases, in that order; junction bases with no gene match: 2. The germline CDR1 and CDR2 sequences are LGHDT and YNNKEL (reference sequence).